One sample yielded the 3 T cell receptor beta chains listed below, sequenced in a study of cytomegalovirus exposure and HLA in healthy donors. Amplification used 60 Vbeta primers and 13 Jbeta primers. Measured with immunoSEQ multiplex PCR; TCRdb has only the in-frame clones, and not every one. This sample has about 94,000 clones, with over 65% found just once. Material: PBMCs. These receptors were collected from a woman aged 60 to 75 in good health and CMV-seronegative.

The chain has TRBV5-4 and TRBJ2-3, with a possible D match to TRBD2 (6 bases). The germline CDR1 and CDR2 sequences are SGHNT and YYREEE (reference sequence). There are 15 residues in the CDR3. V was shortened by 2 bases and J by 2 bases, with 12 bases between the two germline ends. The CDR3 sequence: CASSLERAYTDTQYF. The CDR3 DNA reads as TGTGCCAGCAGCTTAGAGCGGGCGTACACAGATACGCAGTATTTT.

V is TRBV11-3 and J is TRBJ2-2; 8 bases line up with TRBD1. The length of the CDR3 is 17 residues. From germline, CDR1 is SGHNT and CDR2 YENEEA. Trimming at V came to 3 bases and at J to 4 bases, leaving 10 bases not matched to a gene. CDR3 DNA: TGTGCCAGCAGCTTCGCCGGACAGGGACTTCTCACCGGGGAGCTGTTTTTT. Protein product: CASSFAGQGLLTGELFF.

This clone was observed once. The genes are TRBV4-1 and TRBJ2-1; 7 bases line up with TRBD2. V was clipped by 1 base and J by 3 bases; unmatched bases: 3. The CDR3 has 15 amino acids. From germline, CDR1 is MGHRA and CDR2 YSYEKL. CDR3 residues: CASSQVGEGYNEQFF. Here the CDR3 DNA reads TGCGCCAGCAGCCAAGTAGGGGAGGGCTACAATGAGCAGTTCTTC.